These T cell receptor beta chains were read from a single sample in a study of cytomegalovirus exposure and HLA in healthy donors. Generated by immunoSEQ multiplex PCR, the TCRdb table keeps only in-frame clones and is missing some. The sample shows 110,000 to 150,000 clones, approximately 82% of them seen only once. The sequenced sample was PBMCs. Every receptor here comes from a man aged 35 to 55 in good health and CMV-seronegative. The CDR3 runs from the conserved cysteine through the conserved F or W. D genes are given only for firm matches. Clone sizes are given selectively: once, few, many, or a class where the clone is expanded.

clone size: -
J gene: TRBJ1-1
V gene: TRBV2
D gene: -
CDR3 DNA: TGTGCCAGCAATCGGGAGAAGGGTGAAGCTTTCTTT
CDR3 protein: CASNREKGEAFF

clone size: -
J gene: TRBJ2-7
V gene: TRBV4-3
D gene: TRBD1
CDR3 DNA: TGCGCCAGCAGCCAAGATCCCCGGACAGGGGTTGTTGAGCAGTACTTC
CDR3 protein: CASSQDPRTGVVEQYF

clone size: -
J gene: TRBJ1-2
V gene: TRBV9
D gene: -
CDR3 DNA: TGTGCCAGCAGCAAAAGAGGGGGTGCTTATGGCTACACCTTC
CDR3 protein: CASSKRGGAYGYTF

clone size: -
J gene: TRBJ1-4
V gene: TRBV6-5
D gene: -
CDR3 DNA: TGTGCCAGCAGTTACTCAGGGGTCCTACATGAAAAACTGTTTTTT
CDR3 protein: CASSYSGVLHEKLFF

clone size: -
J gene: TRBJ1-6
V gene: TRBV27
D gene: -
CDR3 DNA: TGTGCCAGCAGCCGCCATGGGGGGAATAATTCACCCCTCCACTTT
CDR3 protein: CASSRHGGNNSPLHF

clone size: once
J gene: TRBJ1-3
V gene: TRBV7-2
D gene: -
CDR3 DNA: TGTGCCAGCAGCGAATCACAGGTGTTCTCTGGAAACACCATATATTTT
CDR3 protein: CASSESQVFSGNTIYF

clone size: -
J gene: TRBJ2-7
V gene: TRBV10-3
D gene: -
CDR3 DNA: TGTGCCATCAGTGAGACATCCAGGGGCCGCTACGAGCAGTACTTC
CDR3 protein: CAISETSRGRYEQYF

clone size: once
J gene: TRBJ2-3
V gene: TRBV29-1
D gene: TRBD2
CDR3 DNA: TGCAGCGTTGGAGGGACTAGCGGGGGACGTGGGGGCACAGATACGCAGTATTTT
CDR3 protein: CSVGGTSGGRGGTDTQYF

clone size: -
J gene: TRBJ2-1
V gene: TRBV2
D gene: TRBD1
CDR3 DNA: TGTGCCAGCAGTGAACGCGTGGGGACAGGGGCCTACAATGAGCAGTTCTTC
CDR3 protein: CASSERVGTGAYNEQFF

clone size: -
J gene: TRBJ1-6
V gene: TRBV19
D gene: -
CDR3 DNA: TGTGCCAGTAGGCCGGGTATTTATTCACCCCTCCACTTT
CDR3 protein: CASRPGIYSPLHF

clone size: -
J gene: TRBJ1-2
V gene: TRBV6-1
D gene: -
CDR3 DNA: TGTGCCAGCACTCCGGGTGGGACAACATCCTATGGCTACACCTTC
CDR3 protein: CASTPGGTTSYGYTF

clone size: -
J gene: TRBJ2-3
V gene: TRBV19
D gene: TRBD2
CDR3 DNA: TGTGCCAGTAGTAAGAAAGGAGCGGGGAGCGGGGGGGCTACAGATACGCAGTATTTT
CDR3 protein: CASSKKGAGSGGATDTQYF

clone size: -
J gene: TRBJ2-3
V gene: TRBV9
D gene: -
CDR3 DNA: TGTGCCAGCAGCGTAGCGGGGTACACAGATACGCAGTATTTT
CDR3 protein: CASSVAGYTDTQYF

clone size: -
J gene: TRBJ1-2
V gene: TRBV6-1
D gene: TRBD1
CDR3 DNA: TGTGCCAGCAGTCAAGGACAGGCGTCTTACTATGGCTACACCTTC
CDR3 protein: CASSQGQASYYGYTF

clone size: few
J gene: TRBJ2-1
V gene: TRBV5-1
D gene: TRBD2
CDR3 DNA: TGCGCCAGCAGCTCGCTGGGACTAGCGGGGGCGACCTACAATGAGCAGTTCTTC
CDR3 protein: CASSSLGLAGATYNEQFF

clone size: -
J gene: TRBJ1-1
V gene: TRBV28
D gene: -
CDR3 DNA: TGTGCCAGCATACGGCTTGGGAACAGGGAGCGTATTGCTGAAGCTTTCTTT
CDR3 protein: CASIRLGNRERIAEAFF

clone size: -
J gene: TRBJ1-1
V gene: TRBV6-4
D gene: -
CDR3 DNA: TGTGCCAGCAGTGACACCTCCCGGGGCACTGAAGCTTTCTTT
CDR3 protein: CASSDTSRGTEAFF

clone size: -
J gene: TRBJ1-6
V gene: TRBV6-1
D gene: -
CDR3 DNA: TGTGCCAGCAGTGAATTTGTTTATCTTTCCCTCCACTTT
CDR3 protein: CASSEFVYLSLHF

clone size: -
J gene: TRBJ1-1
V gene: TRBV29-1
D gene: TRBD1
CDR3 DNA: TGCAGCGTTGAATTGTGGGACAGGGCAATGAACACTGAAGCTTTCTTT
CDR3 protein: CSVELWDRAMNTEAFF

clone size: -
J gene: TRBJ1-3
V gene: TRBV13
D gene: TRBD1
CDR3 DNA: TGTGCCAGCAGTTTCATCCCGGGACAGGGACACGGGGACTCTGGAAACACCATATATTTT
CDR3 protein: CASSFIPGQGHGDSGNTIYF

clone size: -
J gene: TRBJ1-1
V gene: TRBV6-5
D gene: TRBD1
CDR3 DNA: TGTGCCAGCAGTTACCTCGGACAGGTGAACACTGAAGCTTTCTTT
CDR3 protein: CASSYLGQVNTEAFF

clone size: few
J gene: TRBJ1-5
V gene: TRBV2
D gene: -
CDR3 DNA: TGTGCCAGCAGTGAATCCGGGGGTTTTTGGGCAGCGAGCAATCAGCCCCAGCATTTT
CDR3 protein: CASSESGGFWAASNQPQHF

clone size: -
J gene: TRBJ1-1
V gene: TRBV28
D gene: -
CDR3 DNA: TGTGCCAGCAGTTTGGGAGTTGCGAATGAAGCTTTCTTT
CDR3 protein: CASSLGVANEAFF

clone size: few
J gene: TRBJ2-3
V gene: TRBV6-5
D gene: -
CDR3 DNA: TGTGCCAGCAGTTACCGGCAGGGCACAGATACGCAGTATTTT
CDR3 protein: CASSYRQGTDTQYF

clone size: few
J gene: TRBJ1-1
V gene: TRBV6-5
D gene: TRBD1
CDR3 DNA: TGTGCCAGCAGTACGGACAGGATGAACACTGAAGCTTTCTTT
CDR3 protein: CASSTDRMNTEAFF

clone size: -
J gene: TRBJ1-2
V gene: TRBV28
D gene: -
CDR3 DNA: TGTGCCAGCAGCTTACTGGAGAATTTATCCGGGACACCGGTGGGCTACACCTTC
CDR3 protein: CASSLLENLSGTPVGYTF

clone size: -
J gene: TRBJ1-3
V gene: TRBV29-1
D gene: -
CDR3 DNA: TGCAGCGTTGCAGGGGACCTCTCTGGAAACACCATATATTTT
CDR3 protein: CSVAGDLSGNTIYF

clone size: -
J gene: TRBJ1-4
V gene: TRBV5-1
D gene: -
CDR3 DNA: TGCGCCAGCAGCTTGGAAGGTCAGGGCGGTGAAAAACTGTTTTTT
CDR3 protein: CASSLEGQGGEKLFF

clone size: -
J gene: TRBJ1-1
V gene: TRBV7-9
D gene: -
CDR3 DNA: TGTGCCAGCAGCCCTACCGGGGTTCTTGGGAACACTGAAGCTTTCTTT
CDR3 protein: CASSPTGVLGNTEAFF

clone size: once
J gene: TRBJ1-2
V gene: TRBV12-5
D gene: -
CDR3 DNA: TGTGCTAGTGGTTTGGCCGACAGGTTACGCACCTTC
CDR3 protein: CASGLADRLRTF

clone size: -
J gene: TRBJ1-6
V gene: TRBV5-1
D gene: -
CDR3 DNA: TGCGCCAGCAGCGTGGAACGGACAGTGGGTTCACCCCTCCACTTT
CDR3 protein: CASSVERTVGSPLHF

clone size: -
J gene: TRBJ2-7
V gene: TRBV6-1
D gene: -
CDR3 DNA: TGTGCCAGCAGAGTTTCTCCGGGGGACGAGCAGTACTTC
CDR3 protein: CASRVSPGDEQYF

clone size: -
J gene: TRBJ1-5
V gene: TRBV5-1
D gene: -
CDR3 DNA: TGCGCCAGCAGCTTGGGAGAGGCGAATAGCAATCAGCCCCAGCATTTT
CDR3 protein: CASSLGEANSNQPQHF

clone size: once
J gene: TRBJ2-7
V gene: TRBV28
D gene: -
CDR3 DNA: TGTGCCAGCAGTATACAACCCGGGTCCCACTACGAGCAGTACTTC
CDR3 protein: CASSIQPGSHYEQYF

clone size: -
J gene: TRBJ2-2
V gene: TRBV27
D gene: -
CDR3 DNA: TGTGCCAGCATGGTGACTTACTCGAACACCGGGGAGCTGTTTTTT
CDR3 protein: CASMVTYSNTGELFF

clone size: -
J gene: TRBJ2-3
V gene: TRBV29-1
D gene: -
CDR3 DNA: TGCAGCGTTGACCCGCCGCCCTTAGCGGAGCCCACAGATACGCAGTATTTT
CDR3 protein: CSVDPPPLAEPTDTQYF

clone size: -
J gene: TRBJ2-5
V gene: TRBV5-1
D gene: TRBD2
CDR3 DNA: TGCGCCAGCAGCTCGGACCGGCCGGGGGGTGGGGAGACCCAGTACTTC
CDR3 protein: CASSSDRPGGGETQYF

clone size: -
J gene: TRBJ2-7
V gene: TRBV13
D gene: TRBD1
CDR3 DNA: TGTGCCAGCAGACCATATATAAGGGACAGCCACAGCGAGCAGTACTTC
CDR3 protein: CASRPYIRDSHSEQYF

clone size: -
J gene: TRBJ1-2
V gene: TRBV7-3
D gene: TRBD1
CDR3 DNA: TGTGCCAGCAGCTCTTCGGACAGGGGAACCTATGGCTACACCTTC
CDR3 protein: CASSSSDRGTYGYTF

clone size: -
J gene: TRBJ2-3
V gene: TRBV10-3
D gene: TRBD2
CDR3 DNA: TGTGCCATCAATCCTAGCGGGGGACGCACAGATACGCAGTATTTT
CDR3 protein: CAINPSGGRTDTQYF

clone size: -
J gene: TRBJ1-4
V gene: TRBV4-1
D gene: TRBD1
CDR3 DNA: TGCGCCAGCAGCTCACGACAGGGTGCAGTGAATAATGAAAAACTGTTTTTT
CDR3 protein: CASSSRQGAVNNEKLFF

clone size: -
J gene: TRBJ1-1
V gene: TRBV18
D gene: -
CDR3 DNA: TGTGCCAGCTCCCGGGGACAAAATCGGGGCACTGAAGCTTTCTTT
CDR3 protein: CASSRGQNRGTEAFF

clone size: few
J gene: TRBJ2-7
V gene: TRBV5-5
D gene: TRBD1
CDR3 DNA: TGTGCCAGCAGGCGGGACAGGGATCCTAAACTCTACGAGCAGTACTTC
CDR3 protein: CASRRDRDPKLYEQYF

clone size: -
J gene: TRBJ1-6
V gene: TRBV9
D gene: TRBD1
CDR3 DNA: TGTGCCAGCAGCTCAGAACCGGGACAGGCTTATTCACCCCTCCACTTT
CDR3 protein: CASSSEPGQAYSPLHF

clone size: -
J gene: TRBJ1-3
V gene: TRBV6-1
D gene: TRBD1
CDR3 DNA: TGTGCCAGCAGTGACAAGGGACAGGGCTGCACCATATATTTT
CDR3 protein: CASSDKGQGCTIYF

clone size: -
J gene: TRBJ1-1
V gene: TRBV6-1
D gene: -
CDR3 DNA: TGTGCCAGCAGTGGGCAGGGTAATTACCCTGTGGCTTTCTTT
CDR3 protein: CASSGQGNYPVAFF

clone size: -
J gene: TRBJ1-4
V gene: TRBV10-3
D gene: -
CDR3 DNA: TGTGCCATCAGTGCTTACAGTCACACAGAAAAACTGTTTTTT
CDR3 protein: CAISAYSHTEKLFF

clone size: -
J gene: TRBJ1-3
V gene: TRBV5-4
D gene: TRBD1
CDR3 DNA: TGTGCCAGCAGCAGGGACAGGGGCATTTCTGGAAACACCATATATTTT
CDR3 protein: CASSRDRGISGNTIYF

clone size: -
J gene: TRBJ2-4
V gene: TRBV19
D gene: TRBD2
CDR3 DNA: TGTGCCAGTAGACTGGGCGGACTAGCGGCAACGGGCAAAAACATTCAGTACTTC
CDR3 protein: CASRLGGLAATGKNIQYF

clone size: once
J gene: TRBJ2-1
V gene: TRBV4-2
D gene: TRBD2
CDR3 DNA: TGTGCCAGCAGCCAAGAACGACTAGCGGGGGCCAATGAGCAGTTCTTC
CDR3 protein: CASSQERLAGANEQFF

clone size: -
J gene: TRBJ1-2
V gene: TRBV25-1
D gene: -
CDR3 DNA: TGTGCCAGCAGTGAGTTGGGGCGCTATGGCTACACCTTC
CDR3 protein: CASSELGRYGYTF

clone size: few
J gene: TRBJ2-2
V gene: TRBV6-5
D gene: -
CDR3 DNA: TGTGCCAGCAGCCCCGAATTCCGCGGGAAGCTGTTTTTT
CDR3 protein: CASSPEFRGKLFF

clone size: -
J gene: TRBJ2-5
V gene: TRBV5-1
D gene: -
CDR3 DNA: TGCGCCAGCAGCTTGGAAGGGACCCCGGCGGGGTTCCAGTACTTC
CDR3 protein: CASSLEGTPAGFQYF

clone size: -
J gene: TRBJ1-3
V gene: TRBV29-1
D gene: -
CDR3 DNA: TGCAGCGTTGCAGGTTCTGGAAACACCATATATTTT
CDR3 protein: CSVAGSGNTIYF

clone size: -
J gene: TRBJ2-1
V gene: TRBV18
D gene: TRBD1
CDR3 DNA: TGTGCCAGCTCATCCGGGACAGGGGTCTACAATGAGCAGTTCTTC
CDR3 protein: CASSSGTGVYNEQFF

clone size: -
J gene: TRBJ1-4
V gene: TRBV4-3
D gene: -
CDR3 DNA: TGCGCCAGCAGCCAAGATTTCCGGGGGGGAACGGATAATGAAAAACTGTTTTTT
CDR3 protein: CASSQDFRGGTDNEKLFF

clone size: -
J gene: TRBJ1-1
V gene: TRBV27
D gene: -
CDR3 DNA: TGTGCCAGCAGTTTAGCCGGGGGGGCTGAAGCTTTCTTT
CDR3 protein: CASSLAGGAEAFF

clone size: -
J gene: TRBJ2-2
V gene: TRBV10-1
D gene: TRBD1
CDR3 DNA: TGCGCCAGCAAGTGCAGGGGAGAGGGACAGCGGATGGTCGGGTGGACCGGGGAGCTGTTTTTT
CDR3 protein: CASKCRGEGQRMVGWTGELFF

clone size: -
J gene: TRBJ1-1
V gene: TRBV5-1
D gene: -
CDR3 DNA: TGCGCCAGCAGCTTGGCAGCGTTGCAACCACCTTTCTTT
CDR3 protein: CASSLAALQPPFF

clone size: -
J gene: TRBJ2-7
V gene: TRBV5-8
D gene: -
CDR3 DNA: TGTGCCAGCAGCAGGAGACGTACCTCCTACGAGCAGTACTTC
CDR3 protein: CASSRRRTSYEQYF